This TCR beta chain was identified during a study of blood T cell repertoires in COVID-19. For the study at large: From T cells, B-cell-depleted T cells, or PBMCs came the material, which was cDNA or gDNA.

TCRdb keeps only in-frame clones here, not all; method: immunoSEQ multiplex PCR. The table records roughly 520,000 clones, over 75% of them present only once. Germline CDR1 reads KGHDR; CDR2 reads SFDVKD. Trimming pared 3 bases from V and 2 bases from J, leaving 6 bases between. There are 14 residues in the CDR3. This sequence joins TRBV24-1 and TRBJ2-2; D is undetermined. The sequence came from a woman between 40 and 55 years old who had recovered from COVID-19. Material: PBMCs or T cells enriched from blood (not recorded which). CDR3: CATSDRANTGELFF. CDR3 nucleotide sequence: TGTGCCACCAGTGATCGCGCTAACACCGGGGAGCTGTTTTTT.